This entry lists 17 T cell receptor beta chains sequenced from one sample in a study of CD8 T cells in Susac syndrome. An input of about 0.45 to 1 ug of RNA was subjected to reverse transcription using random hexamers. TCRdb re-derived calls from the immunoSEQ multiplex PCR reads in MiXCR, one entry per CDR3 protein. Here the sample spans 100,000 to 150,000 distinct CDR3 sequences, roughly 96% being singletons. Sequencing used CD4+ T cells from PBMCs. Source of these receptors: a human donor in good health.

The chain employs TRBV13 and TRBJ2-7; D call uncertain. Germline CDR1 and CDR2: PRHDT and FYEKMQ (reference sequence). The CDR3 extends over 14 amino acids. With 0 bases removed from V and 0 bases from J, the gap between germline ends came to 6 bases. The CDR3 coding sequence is TGTGCCAGCAGCTTAGGGTGGGCCTCCTACGAGCAGTACTTC. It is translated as CASSLGWASYEQYF.

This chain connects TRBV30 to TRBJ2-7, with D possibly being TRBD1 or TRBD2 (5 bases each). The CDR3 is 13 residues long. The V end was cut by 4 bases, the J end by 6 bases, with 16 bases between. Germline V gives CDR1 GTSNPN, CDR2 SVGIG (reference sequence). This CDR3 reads CAWNPRGEGEQYF. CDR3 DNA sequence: TGTGCCTGGAACCCTAGGGGAGAAGGCGAGCAGTACTTC.

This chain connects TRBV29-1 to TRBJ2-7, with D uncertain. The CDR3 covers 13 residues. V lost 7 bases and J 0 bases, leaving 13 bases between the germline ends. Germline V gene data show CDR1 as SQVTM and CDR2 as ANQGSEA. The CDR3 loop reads CSAASSLSYEQYF. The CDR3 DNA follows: TGCAGCGCTGCCTCCTCGCTCTCCTACGAGCAGTACTTC.

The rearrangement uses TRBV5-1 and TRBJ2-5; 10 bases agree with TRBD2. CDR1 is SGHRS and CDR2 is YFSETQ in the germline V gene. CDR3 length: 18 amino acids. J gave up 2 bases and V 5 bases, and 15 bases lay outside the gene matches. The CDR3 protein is CASSPIVVAGGLQETQYF. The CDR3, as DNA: TGCGCCAGCAGTCCTATTGTCGTAGCGGGAGGACTACAAGAGACCCAGTACTTC.

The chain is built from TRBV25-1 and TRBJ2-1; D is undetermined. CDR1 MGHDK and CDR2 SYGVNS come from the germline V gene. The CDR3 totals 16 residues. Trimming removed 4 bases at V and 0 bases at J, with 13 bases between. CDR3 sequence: CASSASGASSYNEQFF. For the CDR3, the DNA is TGTGCCAGCAGTGCGTCAGGTGCCAGCTCCTACAATGAGCAGTTCTTC.

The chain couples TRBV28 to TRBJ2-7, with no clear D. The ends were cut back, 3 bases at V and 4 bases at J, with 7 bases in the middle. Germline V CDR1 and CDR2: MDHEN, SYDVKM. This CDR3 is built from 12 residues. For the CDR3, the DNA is TGTGCCAGCAGTTTTTCGAGGTACGAGCAGTACTTC. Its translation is CASSFSRYEQYF.

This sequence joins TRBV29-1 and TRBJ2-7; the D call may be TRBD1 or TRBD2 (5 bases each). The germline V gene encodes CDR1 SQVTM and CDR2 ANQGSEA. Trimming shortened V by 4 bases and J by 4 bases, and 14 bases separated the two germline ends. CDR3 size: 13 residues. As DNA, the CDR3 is TGCAGCGTTGTCCCCGGGACGGTTTACGAGCAGTACTTC. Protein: CSVVPGTVYEQYF.

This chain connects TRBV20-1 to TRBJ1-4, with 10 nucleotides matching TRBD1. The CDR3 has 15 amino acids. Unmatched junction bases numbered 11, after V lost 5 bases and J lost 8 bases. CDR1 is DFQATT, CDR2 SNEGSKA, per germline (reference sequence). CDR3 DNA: TGCAGTGCTCCAACCGGGACAGGGGTCGTCGAAAAACTGTTTTTT. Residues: CSAPTGTGVVEKLFF.

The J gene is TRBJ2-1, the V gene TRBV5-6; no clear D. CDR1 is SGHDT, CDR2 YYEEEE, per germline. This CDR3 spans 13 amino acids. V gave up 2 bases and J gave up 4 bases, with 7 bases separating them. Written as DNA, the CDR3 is TGTGCCAGCAGCTTCCGTGCTTACAATGAGCAGTTCTTC. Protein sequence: CASSFRAYNEQFF.

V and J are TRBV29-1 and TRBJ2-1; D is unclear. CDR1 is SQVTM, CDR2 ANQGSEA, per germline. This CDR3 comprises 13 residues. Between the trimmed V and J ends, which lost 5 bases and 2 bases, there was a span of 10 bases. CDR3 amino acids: CSVIGVAYNEQFF. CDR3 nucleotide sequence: TGCAGCGTTATTGGGGTGGCCTACAATGAGCAGTTCTTC.

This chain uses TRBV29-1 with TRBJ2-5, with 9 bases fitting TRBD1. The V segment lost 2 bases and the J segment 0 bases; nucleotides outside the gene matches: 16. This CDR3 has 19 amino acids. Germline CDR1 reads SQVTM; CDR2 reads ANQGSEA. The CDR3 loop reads CSVELPVNRDRDYQETQYF. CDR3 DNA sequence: TGCAGCGTTGAACTACCGGTGAACCGGGACAGGGATTACCAAGAGACCCAGTACTTC.

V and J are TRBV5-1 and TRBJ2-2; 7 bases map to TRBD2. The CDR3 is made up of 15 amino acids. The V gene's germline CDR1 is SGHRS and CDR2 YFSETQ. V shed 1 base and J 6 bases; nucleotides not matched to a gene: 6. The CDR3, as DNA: TGCGCCAGCAGCTTGACGGTGGGAGGGGCCGGGGAGCTGTTTTTT. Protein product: CASSLTVGGAGELFF.

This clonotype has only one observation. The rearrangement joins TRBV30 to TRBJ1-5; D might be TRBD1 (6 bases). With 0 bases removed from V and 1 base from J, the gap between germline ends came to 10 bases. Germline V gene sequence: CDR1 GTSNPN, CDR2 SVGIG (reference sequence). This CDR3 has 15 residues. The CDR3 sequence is CAWSVGGISNQPQHF. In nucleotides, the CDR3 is TGTGCCTGGAGTGTAGGGGGAATCAGCAATCAGCCCCAGCATTTT. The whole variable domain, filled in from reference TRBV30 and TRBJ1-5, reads SQTIHQWPATLVQPVGSPLSLECTVEGTSNPNLYWYRQAAGRGLQLLFYSVGIGQISSEVPQNLSASRPQDRQFILSSKKLLLSDSGFYLCAWSVGGISNQPQHFGDGTRLSIL.

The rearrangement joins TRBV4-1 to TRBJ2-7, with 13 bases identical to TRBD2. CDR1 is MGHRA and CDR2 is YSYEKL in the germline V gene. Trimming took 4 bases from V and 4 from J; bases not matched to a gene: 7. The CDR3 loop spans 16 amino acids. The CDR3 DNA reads TGCGCCAGCAGCCCTACGGGACTAGCGGGGACTTACGAGCAGTACTTC. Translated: CASSPTGLAGTYEQYF.

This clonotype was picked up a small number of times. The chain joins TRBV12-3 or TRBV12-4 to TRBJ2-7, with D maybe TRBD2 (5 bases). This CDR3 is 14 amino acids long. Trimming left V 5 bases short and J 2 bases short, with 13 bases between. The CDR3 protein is CASSLNPGTYEQYF. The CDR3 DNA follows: TGTGCCAGCAGTCTAAATCCGGGAACCTACGAGCAGTACTTC.

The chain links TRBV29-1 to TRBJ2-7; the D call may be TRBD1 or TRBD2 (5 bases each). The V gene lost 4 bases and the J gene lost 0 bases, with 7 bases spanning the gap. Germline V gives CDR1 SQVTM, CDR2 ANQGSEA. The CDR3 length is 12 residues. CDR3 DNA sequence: TGCAGCGTTGTGGGGGACTCCTACGAGCAGTACTTC. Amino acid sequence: CSVVGDSYEQYF.

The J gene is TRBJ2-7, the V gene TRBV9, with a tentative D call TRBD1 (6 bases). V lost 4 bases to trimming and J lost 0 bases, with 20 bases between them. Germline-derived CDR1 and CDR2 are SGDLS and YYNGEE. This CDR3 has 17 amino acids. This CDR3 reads CASSSTPGEPSSYEQYF. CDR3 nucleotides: TGTGCCAGCAGCAGTACCCCAGGGGAGCCCAGCTCCTACGAGCAGTACTTC.